The present entry profiles one TCR beta chain with its context. TCRdb's table, derived via immunoSEQ multiplex PCR, lists solely in-frame clones and lacks some. The sample records 100,000 or so clones, about 96% being singletons. The data derive from a study of OX40 agonist ivuxolimab in advanced cancers. Across the whole study: Of the participants, about 40% had some prior anti-PD-1, anti-PD-L1 or anti-CTLA-4 therapy, which was allowed.

The material sequenced was CD4+ or CD8+ T cells sorted from blood, taken in a trial of the OX40 agonist ivuxolimab. The TCR was taken from an adult with an advanced solid tumor such as melanoma, head and neck, liver or kidney cancer.

CDR3 in DNA: TGTGCCAGCAGTTCACTCGGACAGGGCGGCACTGAAGCTTTCTTT. This codes for CASSSLGQGGTEAFF. The J gene is TRBJ1-1, the V gene TRBV28; 8 nucleotides agree with TRBD1. Germline trimming cut 4 bases from V and 4 bases from J; bases unmatched to any gene: 8. There are 15 residues in the CDR3. Germline values: CDR1 MDHEN, CDR2 SYDVKM.